Following are 10 T cell receptor beta chains from one sample sequenced in a study of blood T cell repertoires in COVID-19. Profiled with immunoSEQ multiplex PCR; TCRdb holds only in-frame clones, not every one. The data show hundreds of thousands of clones, with approximately 90% seen just once and 8.9% held by the top ten. Sequences were obtained from PBMCs or T cells enriched from blood (not recorded which). Every receptor here comes from a woman between 18 and 30 years old who had recovered from COVID-19.

The gene calls are TRBV30 and TRBJ2-7; no clear D gene. V gave up 4 bases and J gave up 3 bases, with 19 bases separating them. Germline CDR1 reads GTSNPN; CDR2 reads SVGIG (reference sequence). The CDR3 has 15 residues. The CDR3 region has the DNA TGTGCCTGGAAGAAATTAGATGCCAACTACTACGAGCAGTACTTC. It codes for CAWKKLDANYYEQYF.

The count of this clone is one. The rearrangement joins TRBV9 to TRBJ2-1, with TRBD2 matching over 13 bases. Germline V gives CDR1 SGDLS, CDR2 YYNGEE. The V gene end was trimmed by 3 bases and the J gene end by 7 bases; junction bases not matched to a gene: 7. The CDR3 runs 16 residues. The CDR3 nucleotides are TGTGCCAGCAGCGCGGGACTAGCGGGAAACCCTAATGAGCAGTTCTTC. Residues: CASSAGLAGNPNEQFF.

The V call is TRBV19, the J call TRBJ2-1; possible D gene TRBD1, 5 bases. Trimming took 3 bases from V and 3 from J, leaving 18 bases between them. CDR1 is LNHDA and CDR2 is SQIVND in the germline V gene (reference sequence). CDR3 size: 17 residues. The CDR3 reads CASSIRSDSYYYNEQFF. The DNA of the CDR3 is TGTGCCAGTAGTATCCGATCCGACAGCTACTACTACAATGAGCAGTTCTTC. Full variable domain (rest looked up from reference TRBV19 and TRBJ2-1): DGGITQSPKYLFRKEGQNVTLSCEQNLNHDAMYWYRQDPGQGLRLIYYSQIVNDFQKGDIAEGYSVSREKKESFPLTVTSAQKNPTAFYLCASSIRSDSYYYNEQFFGPGTRLTVL.

The chain is built from TRBV11-2 and TRBJ2-7; 7 bases line up with TRBD2. This CDR3 is built from 15 residues. Germline V lookup: CDR1 SGHAT, CDR2 FQNNGV. The J segment lost 0 bases and the V segment lost 5 bases, leaving 7 bases of the junction unmatched. CDR3 DNA: TGTGCCAGCAGCCTGCGAAGGACTAGCTCCTACGAGCAGTACTTC. This sequence encodes CASSLRRTSSYEQYF.

A single count supports this clone. V and J are TRBV9 and TRBJ1-1; D gene uncertain. This CDR3 is 12 amino acids long. In germline, CDR1 is SGDLS, CDR2 YYNGEE. Trimming removed 3 bases from V and 11 bases from J, with 14 bases in between. CDR3 residues: CASSGGGQSAFF. CDR3 nucleotides: TGTGCCAGCAGCGGGGGAGGGCAGAGTGCTTTCTTT. Together with reference TRBV9 and TRBJ1-1, the CDR3 gives the full variable domain: DSGVTQTPKHLITATGQRVTLRCSPRSGDLSVYWYQQSLDQGLQFLIQYYNGEERAKGNILERFSAQQFPDLHSELNLSSLELGDSALYFCASSGGGQSAFFGQGTRLTVV.

The chain uses TRBV7-2 and TRBJ1-1; tentatively, D is TRBD1 (6 bases). V was shortened by 5 bases and J by 2 bases, with 12 bases between the two germline ends. This CDR3 region has 14 residues. Looked up from germline, CDR1 is SGHTA and CDR2 is FQGNSA. The CDR3 sequence is CASSPDSANTEAFF. CDR3 nucleotides: TGTGCCAGCAGCCCGGACAGCGCAAACACTGAAGCTTTCTTT.

This chain links TRBV27 with TRBJ1-2, with 8 bases lining up with TRBD1. V dropped 6 bases and J dropped 6; count of bases not matched to a gene: 9. The germline CDR1 and CDR2 sequences are MNHEY and SMNVEV (reference sequence). This CDR3 contains 14 residues. CDR3 bases: TGTGCCAGCAGCCACCCGGACAGGGTTAATGGCTACACCTTC. Protein sequence: CASSHPDRVNGYTF.

The genes are TRBV6-5 and TRBJ2-7; TRBD2 matches at 12 bases. Germline CDR1 is MNHEY and CDR2 is SVGAGI. The CDR3 has 15 residues. The ends lost 5 bases at V and 4 bases at J; junction bases unmatched: 6. The CDR3 region has the DNA TGTGCCAGCAGTCCCAGGACTAGCGGGGAGTACGAGCAGTACTTC. Protein sequence: CASSPRTSGEYEQYF.

This clone was observed many times. This rearrangement joins TRBV28 to TRBJ2-7, with 15 nucleotides matching TRBD2. J lost 3 bases, V lost 8 bases, and 8 bases had no gene match. This CDR3 has 16 amino acids. CDR1 is MDHEN, CDR2 SYDVKM, per germline. The CDR3 here is CASETGLAGGFYEQYF. The DNA for the CDR3 is TGTGCCAGCGAAACGGGACTAGCGGGAGGCTTCTACGAGCAGTACTTC.

V gene TRBV6-5 combines with J gene TRBJ1-2; D may be TRBD1 (6 bases). The CDR3 covers 14 residues. The V end was cut by 6 bases, the J end by 5 bases, with 16 bases between. CDR1 MNHEY and CDR2 SVGAGI come from the germline V gene. The CDR3 DNA follows: TGTGCCAGCAGCCGGACAGAGTTTGGGTATGGCTACACCTTC. As protein: CASSRTEFGYGYTF.